Shown below are 10 T cell receptor beta chains from a single sample sequenced in a study of T cells in localized non-small cell lung cancer. Clones were read by immunoSEQ multiplex PCR, and TCRdb kept only the in-frame ones, dropping some. The data show about 19,000 clones, roughly four fifths seen once. The sample here was peripheral blood, taken before any cancer treatment. The receptors originated from a man between 40 and 69 years old with stage I lung adenocarcinoma.

The V and J genes are TRBV14 and TRBJ2-1; TRBD2 matches at 9 bases. Germline lookup yields CDR1 SGHDN and CDR2 FVKESK. V lost 1 base, J lost 4 bases, and 2 bases stayed unmatched. The CDR3 has 15 amino acids. The CDR3 loop reads CASSQGRGGYNEQFF. CDR3 bases: TGTGCCAGCAGCCAAGGGCGGGGGGGTTACAATGAGCAGTTCTTC.

Written as DNA, the CDR3 is TGTGCCACTAGGGGACTTACTTCCTACAATGAGCAGTTCTTC. Translation gives CATRGLTSYNEQFF. The chain uses TRBV19 and TRBJ2-1; possibly TRBD2 for D (6 bases). CDR1 is LNHDA, CDR2 SQIVND, per germline (reference sequence). The CDR3 consists of 14 residues. V lost 10 bases to trimming and J lost 1 base, with 14 bases between them.

The rearrangement uses TRBV4-3 and TRBJ2-5; 8 positions agree with TRBD1. Trimming took 3 bases from V and 2 from J; bases not matched to a gene: 14. Germline assignment: CDR1 LGHNA and CDR2 YSLEER. The CDR3 covers 18 residues. The CDR3 DNA sequence: TGCGCCAGCAGCCATACGCTCGGACAGGGAGCTTTACAAGAGACCCAGTACTTC. The encoded protein is CASSHTLGQGALQETQYF.

The chain has TRBV19 and TRBJ1-3, with D possibly TRBD1 on 5 matching bases. V was clipped by 2 bases and J by 1 base, with 9 bases between them. The CDR3 length is 15 residues. Germline assignment: CDR1 LNHDA and CDR2 SQIVND (reference sequence). This CDR3 is CASSIQGLSGNTIYF. In DNA form, the CDR3 reads TGTGCCAGTAGTATACAGGGTTTATCTGGAAACACCATATATTTT.

The CDR3 loop reads CASSWAEQETQYF. The CDR3 DNA follows: TGTGCCAGCAGTTGGGCGGAACAAGAGACCCAGTACTTC. This sequence joins TRBV27 and TRBJ2-5; D remains unclear. V shed 4 bases and J shed 2 bases, with 8 bases lying between them. The CDR3 runs 13 residues. In germline, CDR1 is MNHEY, CDR2 SMNVEV (reference sequence).

The chain joins TRBV5-1 to TRBJ2-7, with D unresolved. V was trimmed by 4 bases and J by 6 bases, leaving 20 bases between them. Looked up from germline, CDR1 is SGHRS and CDR2 is YFSETQ. The CDR3 consists of 15 residues. CDR3 coding DNA: TGCGCCAGCAGCCTTTTTTCGGACCCAAGGTCCGAGCAGTACTTC. It specifies CASSLFSDPRSEQYF.

The chain couples TRBV19 to TRBJ1-2; 8 bases map to TRBD1. The CDR3 spans 15 residues. With V trimmed by 3 bases and J by 2 bases, 5 bases remained unmatched. CDR1 is LNHDA, CDR2 SQIVND, per germline (reference sequence). The DNA for the CDR3 is TGTGCCAGTAGTATTAATGGACAGGGAAACTATGGCTACACCTTC. Protein product: CASSINGQGNYGYTF.

The chain has TRBV29-1 and TRBJ1-1; no clear D gene. The CDR3 length is 12 residues. Germline-derived CDR1 and CDR2 are SQVTM and ANQGSEA. Trimming left V 1 base short and J 6 bases short, with 9 bases between. Here the CDR3 DNA reads TGCAGCGTTGAAGGCTTAATTCCTGAAGCTTTCTTT. This sequence encodes CSVEGLIPEAFF. The variable domain in full, completed from reference TRBV29-1 and TRBJ1-1, reads SAVISQKPSRDICQRGTSLTIQCQVDSQVTMMFWYRQQPGQSLTLIATANQGSEATYESGFVIDKFPISRPNLTFSTLTVSNMSPEDSSIYLCSVEGLIPEAFFGQGTRLTVV.

This clone was detected only once. The chain uses TRBV11-2 and TRBJ2-5; D remains unclear. Germline loops: CDR1 SGHAT, CDR2 FQNNGV. CDR3 length: 11 residues. Between the trimmed V and J ends, which lost 2 bases and 3 bases, there was a span of 1 base. DNA for the CDR3: TGTGCCAGCAGCTTAAAAGAGACCCAGTACTTC. This translates into CASSLKETQYF.

Points on this clone: The junction differs from germline at one of its ends, possibly a read error. This sequence joins TRBV30 and TRBJ1-6, with a tentative D call TRBD1 (5 bases). In germline, CDR1 is GTSNPN, CDR2 SVGIG (reference sequence). This CDR3 has 12 amino acids. CDR3 sequence: CAWSVRRDWMGF. The DNA of the CDR3 is TGTGCCTGGAGTGTACGAAGGGACTGGATGGGGTTT. Full variable domain (rest looked up from reference TRBV30 and TRBJ1-6): SQTIHQWPATLVQPVGSPLSLECTVEGTSNPNLYWYRQAAGRGLQLLFYSVGIGQISSEVPQNLSASRPQDRQFILSSKKLLLSDSGFYLCAWSVRRDWMGFGNGTRLTVT.